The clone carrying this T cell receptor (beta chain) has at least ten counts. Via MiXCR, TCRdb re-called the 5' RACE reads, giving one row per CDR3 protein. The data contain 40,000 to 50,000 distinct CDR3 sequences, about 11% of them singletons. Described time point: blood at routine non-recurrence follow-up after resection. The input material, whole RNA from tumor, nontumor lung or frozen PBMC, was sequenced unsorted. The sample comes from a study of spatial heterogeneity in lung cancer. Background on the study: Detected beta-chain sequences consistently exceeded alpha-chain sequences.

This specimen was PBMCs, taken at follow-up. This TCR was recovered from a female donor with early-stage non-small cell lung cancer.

For the CDR3, the DNA is TGTGCCAGCAGTTTATTCCCGGGGGAGAGCTCCTACAATGAGCAGTTCTTC. Encoded protein: CASSLFPGESSYNEQFF. V usage is TRBV27 and J usage is TRBJ2-1; possible D gene TRBD2, 6 bases. Trimming stripped 1 base from V and 0 bases from J, with 13 bases between. The length of the CDR3 is 17 residues. From germline, CDR1 is MNHEY and CDR2 SMNVEV (reference sequence).